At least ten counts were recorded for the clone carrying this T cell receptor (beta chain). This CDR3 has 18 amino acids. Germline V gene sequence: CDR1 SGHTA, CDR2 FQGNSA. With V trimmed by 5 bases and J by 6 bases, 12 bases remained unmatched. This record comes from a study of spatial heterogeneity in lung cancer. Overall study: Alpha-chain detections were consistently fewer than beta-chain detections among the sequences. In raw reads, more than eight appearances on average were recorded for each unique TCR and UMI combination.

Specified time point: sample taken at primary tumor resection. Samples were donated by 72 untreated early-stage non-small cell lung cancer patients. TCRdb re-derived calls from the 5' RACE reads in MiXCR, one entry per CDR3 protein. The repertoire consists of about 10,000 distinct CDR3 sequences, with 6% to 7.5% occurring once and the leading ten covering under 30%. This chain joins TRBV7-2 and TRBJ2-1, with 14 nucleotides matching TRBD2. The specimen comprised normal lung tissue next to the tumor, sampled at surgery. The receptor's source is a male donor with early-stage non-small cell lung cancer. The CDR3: CASSPRFGLAGGANEQFF. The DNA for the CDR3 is TGTGCCAGCAGCCCGAGATTTGGACTAGCGGGAGGTGCCAATGAGCAGTTCTTC.